The 30 T cell receptor beta chains given below trace back to one sample, sequenced in a study of beta chain features in type 1 diabetes. Expressed TCRB transcripts were sequenced after all isolated RNA was converted to cDNA. Profiling relied on immunoSEQ multiplex PCR, and the TCRdb table lists in-frame clones only, not all of them. The table includes around 250,000 clones, less than 35% detected once. The sequencing input was central memory CD4+ T cells from blood. These receptor sequences come from a man younger than 45 in good health.

This clone was counted only a few times. The chain couples TRBV29-1 to TRBJ2-1; 7 nucleotides line up with TRBD1. The germline V gene encodes CDR1 SQVTM and CDR2 ANQGSEA. Trimming removed 8 bases from V and 3 bases from J; junction bases left unmatched: 4. This CDR3 region has 12 residues. CDR3 sequence: CSLRDSYNEQFF. As DNA, the CDR3 is TGCAGCCTCCGGGACAGCTACAATGAGCAGTTCTTC.

About this clone: This sample also contains other DNA sequences that code for the same CDR3. The chain couples TRBV7-2 to TRBJ2-6; TRBD2 is a possible D gene (6 bases). The CDR3 loop spans 15 amino acids. V was shortened by 6 bases and J by 0 bases, with 9 bases between the two germline ends. Germline CDR1 and CDR2: SGHTA and FQGNSA. This CDR3 reads CASSLGGSGANVLTF. CDR3 nucleotides: TGTGCCAGCAGTCTCGGGGGCTCTGGGGCCAACGTCCTGACTTTC.

On this clone: Germline is not matched at one junction end, which may reflect a read error. The chain joins TRBV5-4 to TRBJ2-7; TRBD1 agrees at 8 bases. Germline V CDR1 and CDR2: SGHNT, YYREEE (reference sequence). The CDR3 spans 17 residues. The CDR3 protein is CARSQKTRGLLANEQYF. For the CDR3, the DNA is TGTGCCCGCAGCCAGAAAACCAGGGGGCTCTTGGCCAACGAGCAGTACTTC.

This clone was observed a handful of times. The chain recombines TRBV19 with TRBJ2-1, with 12 positions matching TRBD2. V lost 4 bases, J lost 13 bases, and 11 bases stayed unmatched. Germline V gives CDR1 LNHDA, CDR2 SQIVND (reference sequence). This CDR3 region has 15 residues. CDR3 sequence: CASSTPGTSGQGQFF. CDR3 bases: TGTGCCAGTAGTACTCCTGGGACTAGCGGGCAAGGCCAGTTCTTC.

The rearrangement links TRBV15 to TRBJ2-5; D not certain. Per the germline V gene, CDR1 is LNHNV and CDR2 is YYDKDF (reference sequence). Deletions cut 3 bases from V and 0 bases from J, with 11 bases between. This CDR3 has 15 amino acids. This chain's CDR3 is CATSSNQRNQETQYF. In DNA, the CDR3 is TGTGCCACCAGCAGCAACCAGAGAAACCAAGAGACCCAGTACTTC.

V gene TRBV5-4 combines with J gene TRBJ2-3; D uncertain. With 0 bases removed from V and 2 bases from J, the gap between germline ends came to 7 bases. Germline loops: CDR1 SGHNT, CDR2 YYREEE (reference sequence). The CDR3 has 14 residues. This CDR3 is CASSLGHTTDTQYF. For the CDR3, the DNA is TGTGCCAGCAGCTTGGGACATACCACAGATACGCAGTATTTT. Combining the CDR3 with reference TRBV5-4 and TRBJ2-3 gives the whole variable domain ETGVTQSPTHLIKTRGQQVTLRCSSQSGHNTVSWYQQALGQGPQFIFQYYREEENGRGNFPPRFSGLQFPNYSSELNVNALELDDSALYLCASSLGHTTDTQYFGPGTRLTVL.

This clone was seen once. This chain joins TRBV9 and TRBJ2-2; D call uncertain. V was shortened by 0 bases and J by 0 bases, with 9 bases between the two germline ends. The CDR3 is made up of 16 amino acids. Per the germline V gene, CDR1 is SGDLS and CDR2 is YYNGEE. CDR3 DNA sequence: TGTGCCAGCAGCGTAGTTCCAGCGCCGAACACCGGGGAGCTGTTTTTT. It translates to CASSVVPAPNTGELFF.

The chain is built from TRBV9 and TRBJ2-7, with 11 positions matching TRBD2. This CDR3 region has 15 residues. CDR1 and CDR2 (germline): SGDLS, YYNGEE. V lost 0 bases to trimming and J lost 2 bases; unmatched junction nucleotides: 1. The CDR3 spells CASSVGTSGPYEQYF. The DNA of the CDR3 is TGTGCCAGCAGCGTAGGGACTAGCGGGCCCTACGAGCAGTACTTC.

This clone was counted only a few times. The V call is TRBV19, the J call TRBJ2-3; 15 nucleotides line up with TRBD2. Germline V gene lookup returns CDR1 LNHDA and CDR2 SQIVND (reference sequence). V lost 5 bases to trimming and J lost 5 bases; unmatched junction nucleotides: 8. The CDR3 is made up of 17 amino acids. CDR3 nucleotides: TGTGCCAGTAGTCCGGGACTAGCGGGAGGCGTTAAAGATACGCAGTATTTT. Translated: CASSPGLAGGVKDTQYF.

A few counts support this clone. The chain links TRBV30 to TRBJ1-4; 8 bases align to TRBD1. V shed 1 base and J 7 bases; nucleotides not matched to a gene: 5. CDR1 GTSNPN and CDR2 SVGIG come from the germline V gene (reference sequence). The CDR3 is 14 amino acids. CDR3 protein: CAWSGQGMGEKLFF. The CDR3 DNA reads as TGTGCCTGGAGTGGACAGGGGATGGGTGAAAAACTGTTTTTT. The variable domain in full, completed from reference TRBV30 and TRBJ1-4, reads SQTIHQWPATLVQPVGSPLSLECTVEGTSNPNLYWYRQAAGRGLQLLFYSVGIGQISSEVPQNLSASRPQDRQFILSSKKLLLSDSGFYLCAWSGQGMGEKLFFGSGTQLSVL.

This sequence joins TRBV10-3 and TRBJ1-2, with D perhaps TRBD1 (6 bases). Trimming took 0 bases from V and 4 from J, leaving 15 bases between them. In germline, CDR1 is ENHRY, CDR2 SYGVKD. The CDR3 runs 16 residues. In DNA form, the CDR3 reads TGTGCCATCAGTGAGTCTCGGAACAGGGTATCCTATGGCTACACCTTC. It is translated as CAISESRNRVSYGYTF.

This sequence joins TRBV29-1 and TRBJ1-3; D remains unclear. From germline, CDR1 is SQVTM and CDR2 ANQGSEA. V was trimmed by 2 bases and J by 3 bases, leaving 2 bases between them. This CDR3 has 11 residues. CDR3 in DNA: TGCAGCGTTGAATTTGGAAACACCATATATTTT. Its translation: CSVEFGNTIYF.

This clone appeared a few times. The chain recombines TRBV9 with TRBJ2-3; 9 positions match TRBD2. Trimming removed 2 bases from V and 2 bases from J; junction bases left unmatched: 6. CDR1 and CDR2 (germline): SGDLS, YYNGEE. CDR3 length: 16 residues. CDR3 in amino acids: CASSVGTSQNTDTQYF. CDR3 nucleotide sequence: TGTGCCAGCAGCGTTGGGACTAGCCAAAACACAGATACGCAGTATTTT.

For the CDR3, the DNA is TGTGCCAGCAGCATGGACAGGGGCAAATACAATGAGCAGTTCTTC. Protein sequence: CASSMDRGKYNEQFF. V gene TRBV7-2 combines with J gene TRBJ2-1, with 9 bases lining up with TRBD1. The ends lost 5 bases at V and 4 bases at J; junction bases unmatched: 6. The CDR3 is 15 amino acids. Germline CDR1 is SGHTA and CDR2 is FQGNSA.

This clone was counted a few times. The chain has TRBV30 and TRBJ2-1, with 7 bases that match TRBD1. Germline CDR1 GTSNPN, CDR2 SVGIG (reference sequence). V lost 2 bases and J lost 1; bases outside the gene matches: 5. The CDR3 covers 15 residues. The CDR3 DNA reads TGTGCCTGGAGTAACAGGGGCGTTTCCTACAATGAGCAGTTCTTC. Translated, it gives CAWSNRGVSYNEQFF.

This clone was counted a few times. The chain joins TRBV5-1 to TRBJ2-1, with a tentative D call TRBD2 (6 bases). The CDR3 consists of 16 residues. V lost 0 bases and J 6 bases, leaving 16 bases between the germline ends. Germline V gene data show CDR1 as SGHRS and CDR2 as YFSETQ. The CDR3, as DNA: TGCGCCAGCAGCTTGGGAACTAGCAGTAAATCCAATGAGCAGTTCTTC. This translates into CASSLGTSSKSNEQFF.

A note on this clone: Other DNA sequences in the sample encode the same CDR3. The chain joins TRBV4-2 to TRBJ2-7; maybe TRBD2 (5 bases). V lost 0 bases and J 3 bases, leaving 6 bases between the germline ends. Germline V gene data show CDR1 as LGHNA and CDR2 as YNFKEQ. The CDR3 has 13 amino acids. CDR3 amino acids: CASSQDRGYEQYF. CDR3 DNA: TGTGCCAGCAGCCAAGATCGGGGCTACGAGCAGTACTTC.

The V gene is TRBV5-1, the J gene TRBJ1-2, with 8 bases identical to TRBD1. J gave up 4 bases and V 3 bases, and 8 bases lay outside the gene matches. There are 15 residues in the CDR3. CDR1 and CDR2 (germline): SGHRS, YFSETQ. CDR3 sequence: CASSSMDRVGYGYTF. In DNA form, the CDR3 reads TGCGCCAGCAGCTCTATGGACAGGGTCGGCTATGGCTACACCTTC.

The rearrangement joins TRBV11-2 to TRBJ2-5; 8 bases line up with TRBD1. The CDR3 runs 14 residues. CDR1 is SGHAT, CDR2 FQNNGV, per germline. V gave up 5 bases and J gave up 3 bases; unmatched junction bases: 5. CDR3 sequence reads: CASSPWTGKETQYF. Written as DNA, the CDR3 is TGTGCCAGCAGCCCCTGGACAGGGAAAGAGACCCAGTACTTC.

The genes are TRBV30 and TRBJ2-3, with D perhaps being TRBD1 or TRBD2 (5 bases each). CDR3 length: 14 residues. CDR1 is GTSNPN and CDR2 is SVGIG in the germline V gene (reference sequence). The ends were cut back, 3 bases at V and 2 bases at J, with 12 bases in the middle. CDR3: CAWRGDATTDTQYF. CDR3 coding DNA: TGTGCCTGGAGGGGGGACGCGACCACAGATACGCAGTATTTT.

The chain carries TRBV15 and TRBJ1-5, with D possibly matching TRBD1 (5 bases). Germline V gene sequence: CDR1 LNHNV, CDR2 YYDKDF (reference sequence). V was trimmed by 0 bases and J by 6 bases, leaving 9 bases between them. The CDR3 runs 14 residues. The CDR3 loop is CATSRERGGQPQHF. The CDR3 region has the DNA TGTGCCACCAGCAGAGAGAGGGGAGGTCAGCCCCAGCATTTT.

The chain employs TRBV7-9 and TRBJ1-4; D gene uncertain. There are 15 residues in the CDR3. Germline V gene sequence: CDR1 SEHNR, CDR2 FQNEAQ (reference sequence). Trimming removed 3 bases at V and 8 bases at J, with 16 bases between. This CDR3 reads CASSLATHSAEKLFF. The DNA of the CDR3 is TGTGCCAGCAGCTTGGCAACCCATTCGGCAGAAAAACTGTTTTTT.

This clone occurred many times. The rearrangement uses TRBV18 and TRBJ2-1; 10 nucleotides match TRBD1. V trimming: 3 bases; J trimming: 14 bases; junction bases outside the gene matches: 10. This CDR3 has 14 amino acids. Germline lookup yields CDR1 KGHSH and CDR2 LQKENI. The CDR3 sequence is CASSPSQAGTGEFF. CDR3 coding DNA: TGTGCCAGCTCACCCTCTCAAGCCGGGACAGGGGAGTTCTTC.

This clone came up a few times. The V gene is TRBV11-3, the J gene TRBJ2-2; D is possibly TRBD1 (6 bases). The germline V gene has CDR1 SGHNT and CDR2 YENEEA. Trimming stripped 5 bases from V and 0 bases from J, with 10 bases between. The CDR3 is 15 amino acids. In DNA, the CDR3 is TGTGCCAGCAGCATAGGACAGACGAACACCGGGGAGCTGTTTTTT. Its translation: CASSIGQTNTGELFF.

The V call is TRBV6-1, the J call TRBJ2-1, with 7 bases aligning to TRBD2. Unmatched junction bases numbered 7, after V lost 6 bases and J lost 8 bases. The CDR3 spans 13 residues. Germline CDR1 MNHNS, CDR2 SASEGT. CDR3 sequence reads: CASRPSGTDEQFF. DNA for the CDR3: TGTGCCAGCAGACCGAGCGGGACTGATGAGCAGTTCTTC.

The V gene is TRBV30, the J gene TRBJ2-7, with 9 nucleotides matching TRBD2. Trimming at V came to 1 base and at J to 3 bases, leaving 4 bases not matched to a gene. The germline V gene has CDR1 GTSNPN and CDR2 SVGIG (reference sequence). The CDR3 length is 14 residues. This chain's CDR3 is CAWSGSGGHYEQYF. The CDR3 coding sequence is TGTGCCTGGAGTGGCAGCGGGGGGCACTACGAGCAGTACTTC.

This clone was seen more than once but under ten times. This chain's CDR3 is CAWSSVRDRGYNEQFF. The CDR3 DNA follows: TGTGCCTGGAGCTCCGTACGGGACAGGGGTTATAATGAGCAGTTCTTC. This sequence joins TRBV30 and TRBJ2-1; TRBD1 agrees at 10 bases. There are 16 residues in the CDR3. V shed 3 bases and J 7 bases; nucleotides not matched to a gene: 12. The V gene's germline CDR1 is GTSNPN and CDR2 SVGIG (reference sequence).

The chain combines TRBV19 with TRBJ2-1, with no clear D. Per germline, CDR1 LNHDA and CDR2 SQIVND (reference sequence). V was cut by 3 bases and J by 10 bases, with 13 bases left in between. This CDR3 spans 13 amino acids. CDR3: CASSITDRKEQFF. CDR3 DNA: TGTGCCAGTAGTATCACCGACCGTAAGGAGCAGTTCTTC.

Only a few counts were recorded for this clone. The chain employs TRBV9 and TRBJ1-1; the D gene is possibly TRBD1 (5 bases). The CDR3 runs to 15 residues. Trimming shortened V by 4 bases and J by 3 bases, and 16 bases separated the two germline ends. Germline CDR1 is SGDLS and CDR2 is YYNGEE. The chain's CDR3 is CASSPDLWGYTEAFF. CDR3 nucleotides: TGTGCCAGCAGCCCCGATTTGTGGGGCTACACTGAAGCTTTCTTT.

This clone turned up a few times. The V gene is TRBV5-4, the J gene TRBJ2-1; no definite D call. The CDR3 loop spans 12 amino acids. V lost 0 bases and J lost 10, with 8 bases in between. The V gene's germline CDR1 is SGHNT and CDR2 YYREEE (reference sequence). The CDR3 DNA sequence: TGTGCCAGCAGCTTGGGGCTGACGGAGCAGTTCTTC. This translates into CASSLGLTEQFF.